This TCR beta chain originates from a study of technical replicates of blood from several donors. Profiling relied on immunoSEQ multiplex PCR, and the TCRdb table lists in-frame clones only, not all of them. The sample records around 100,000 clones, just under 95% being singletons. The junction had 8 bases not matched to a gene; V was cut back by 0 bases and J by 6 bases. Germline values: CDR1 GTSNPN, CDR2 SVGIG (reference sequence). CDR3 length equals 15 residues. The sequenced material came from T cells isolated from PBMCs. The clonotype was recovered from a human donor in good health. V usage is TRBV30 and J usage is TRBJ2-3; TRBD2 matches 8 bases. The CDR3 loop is CAWSVHLAGYDTQYF. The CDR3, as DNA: TGTGCCTGGAGTGTCCACCTAGCGGGCTACGATACGCAGTATTTT.